These 3 T cell receptor beta chains were sequenced from one sample in a study of blood T cell repertoires in COVID-19. Method: immunoSEQ multiplex PCR; TCRdb's copy keeps in-frame clones and lacks some. The table includes 190,000 or so clones, 75% to 90% detected once. The sample comprised PBMCs or T cells enriched from blood (not recorded which). The receptors come from a man between 35 and 55 years old who had recovered from COVID-19.

The gene calls are TRBV7-2 and TRBJ2-7; D unresolved. Germline CDR1 and CDR2: SGHTA and FQGNSA. V lost 4 bases to trimming and J lost 6 bases, with 13 bases between them. There are 13 residues in the CDR3. CDR3 coding DNA: TGTGCCAGCAGCTGGGTCAGACTGGGCGAGCAGTACTTC. Amino acids: CASSWVRLGEQYF.

V usage is TRBV7-2 and J usage is TRBJ2-1; 9 bases agree with TRBD2. Trimming removed 0 bases from V and 6 bases from J; junction bases left unmatched: 6. The CDR3 contains 16 residues. CDR1 is SGHTA and CDR2 is FQGNSA in the germline V gene. Here the CDR3 reads CASSLAAGGPFNEQFF. CDR3 DNA sequence: TGTGCCAGCAGCTTAGCGGCGGGAGGGCCTTTCAATGAGCAGTTCTTC.

This clone turned up a few times. CDR3 residues: CASSRSLGRTRLGEQYF. CDR3 sequence (DNA): TGTGCCAGCAGCCGATCCCTAGGGAGGACTAGACTCGGCGAGCAGTACTTC. The chain joins TRBV14 to TRBJ2-7; TRBD2 matches at 7 bases. Germline assignment: CDR1 SGHDN and CDR2 FVKESK. Losses at the gene ends were 4 bases for V and 6 bases for J; bases not matched to a gene: 18. This CDR3 spans 17 amino acids.